This T cell receptor beta chain comes out of a study of T-cell memory formation after mild COVID-19. Study conclusions and caveats: Clones contracting day 15 to 85 were balanced CD4/CD8; later expanders leaned CD4+. Second-wave clones that peaked on day 37 lacked confirmed SARS-CoV-2 specificity.

This clonotype was seen a few times. Antigen: not known. Constant-segment primers served in 5'RACE that generated TCR alpha and TCR beta cDNA libraries bearing sample barcodes and UMIs. TCRdb reanalysed the 5' RACE reads using MiXCR and keeps one entry per CDR3 protein. The repertoire includes tens of thousands of distinct CDR3 sequences, more than 10% of them detected once, and 27% sits in the top ten. Trimming removed 3 bases at V and 2 bases at J, with 21 bases between. Germline CDR1 and CDR2: LGHNA and YNFKEQ. This CDR3 has 18 amino acids. The sequence was obtained from an adult woman who had mild COVID-19 (a few samples of this study predate the infection). Cell type and time point are not known. Sequencing input: PBMCs or a T cell subset sorted from them (not recorded which). The chain employs TRBV4-2 and TRBJ2-3, with D possibly TRBD2 on 5 matching bases. CDR3 sequence reads: CASSHHAQEAADTDTQYF. CDR3 in DNA: TGTGCCAGCAGCCACCACGCTCAGGAGGCGGCGGACACAGATACGCAGTATTTT.